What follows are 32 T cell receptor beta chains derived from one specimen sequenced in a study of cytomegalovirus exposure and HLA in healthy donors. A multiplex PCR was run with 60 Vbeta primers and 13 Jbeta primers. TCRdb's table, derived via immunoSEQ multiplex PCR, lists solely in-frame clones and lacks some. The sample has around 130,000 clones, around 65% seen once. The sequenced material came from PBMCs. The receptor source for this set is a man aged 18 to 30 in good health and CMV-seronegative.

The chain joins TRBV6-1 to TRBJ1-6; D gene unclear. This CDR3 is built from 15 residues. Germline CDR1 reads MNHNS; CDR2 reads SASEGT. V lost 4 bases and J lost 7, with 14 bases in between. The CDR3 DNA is TGTGCCAGCAGTGGTCAAGCGACCGTGAATTCACCCCTCCACTTT. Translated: CASSGQATVNSPLHF.

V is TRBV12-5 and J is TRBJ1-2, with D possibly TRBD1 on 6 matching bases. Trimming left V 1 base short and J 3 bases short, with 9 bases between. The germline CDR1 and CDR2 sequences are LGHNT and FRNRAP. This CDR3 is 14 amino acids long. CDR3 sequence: CASGLGTGHYGYTF. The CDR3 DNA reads TGTGCTAGTGGTTTGGGCACAGGGCACTATGGCTACACCTTC.

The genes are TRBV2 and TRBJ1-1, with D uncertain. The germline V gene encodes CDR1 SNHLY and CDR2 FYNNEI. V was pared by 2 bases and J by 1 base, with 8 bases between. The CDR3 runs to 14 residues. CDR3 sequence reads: CASSELVQNTEAFF. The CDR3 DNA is TGTGCCAGCAGTGAATTAGTGCAGAACACTGAAGCTTTCTTT.

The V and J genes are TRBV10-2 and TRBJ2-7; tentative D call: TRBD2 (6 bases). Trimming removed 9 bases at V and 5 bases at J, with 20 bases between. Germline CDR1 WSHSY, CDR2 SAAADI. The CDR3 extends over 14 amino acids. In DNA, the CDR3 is TGCGCCAGTAGAGGACTAACTCTAGGCGACGAGCAGTACTTC. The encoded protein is CASRGLTLGDEQYF.

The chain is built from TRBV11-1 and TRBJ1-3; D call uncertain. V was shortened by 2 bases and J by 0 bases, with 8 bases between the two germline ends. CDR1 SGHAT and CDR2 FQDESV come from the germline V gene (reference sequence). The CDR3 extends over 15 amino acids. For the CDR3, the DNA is TGTGCCAGCAGCTTAAAGCCTTTCTCTGGAAACACCATATATTTT. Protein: CASSLKPFSGNTIYF.

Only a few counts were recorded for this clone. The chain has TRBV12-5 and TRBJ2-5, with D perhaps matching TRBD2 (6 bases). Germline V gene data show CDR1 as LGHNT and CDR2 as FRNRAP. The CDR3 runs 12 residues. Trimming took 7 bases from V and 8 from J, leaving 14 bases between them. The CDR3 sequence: CASAGGRGTQYF. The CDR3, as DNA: TGTGCTAGTGCCGGGGGTAGGGGAACCCAGTACTTC.

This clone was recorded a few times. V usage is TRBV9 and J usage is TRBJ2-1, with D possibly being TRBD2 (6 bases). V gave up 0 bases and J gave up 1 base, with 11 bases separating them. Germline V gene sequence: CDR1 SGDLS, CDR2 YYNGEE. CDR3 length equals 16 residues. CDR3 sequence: CASSVGRGNSYNEQFF. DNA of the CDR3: TGTGCCAGCAGCGTAGGGCGCGGGAATTCCTACAATGAGCAGTTCTTC.

This CDR3 is CASSGAETYEQYF. CDR3 DNA: TGTGCCAGCAGTGGGGCAGAAACGTACGAGCAGTACTTC. The chain carries TRBV2 and TRBJ2-7; no firm D call. The germline V gene encodes CDR1 SNHLY and CDR2 FYNNEI. V was pared by 4 bases and J by 4 bases, with 11 bases between. The CDR3 contains 13 residues. The full variable domain, in which reference TRBV2 and TRBJ2-7 provide the parts outside the CDR3, is EPEVTQTPSHQVTQMGQEVILRCVPISNHLYFYWYRQILGQKVEFLVSFYNNEISEKSEIFDDQFSVERPDGSNFTLKIRSTKLEDSAMYFCASSGAETYEQYFGPGTRLTVT.

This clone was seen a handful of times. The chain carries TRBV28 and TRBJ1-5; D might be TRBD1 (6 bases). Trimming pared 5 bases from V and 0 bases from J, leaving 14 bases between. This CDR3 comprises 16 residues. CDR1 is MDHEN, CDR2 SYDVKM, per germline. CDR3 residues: CASSPETGNSNQPQHF. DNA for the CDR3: TGTGCCAGCAGTCCCGAGACAGGCAATAGCAATCAGCCCCAGCATTTT. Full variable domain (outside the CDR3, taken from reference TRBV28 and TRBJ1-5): DVKVTQSSRYLVKRTGEKVFLECVQDMDHENMFWYRQDPGLGLRLIYFSYDVKMKEKGDIPEGYSVSREKKERFSLILESASTNQTSMYLCASSPETGNSNQPQHFGDGTRLSIL.

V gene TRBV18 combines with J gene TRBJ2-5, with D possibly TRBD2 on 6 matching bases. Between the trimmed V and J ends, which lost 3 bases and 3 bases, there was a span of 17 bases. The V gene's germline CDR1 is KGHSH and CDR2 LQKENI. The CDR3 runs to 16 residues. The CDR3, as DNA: TGTGCCAGCTCACCCCCCGTCCGTAGCGGTAAAGAGACCCAGTACTTC. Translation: CASSPPVRSGKETQYF. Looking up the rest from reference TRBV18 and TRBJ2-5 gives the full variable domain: NAGVMQNPRHLVRRRGQEARLRCSPMKGHSHVYWYRQLPEEGLKFMVYLQKENIIDESGMPKERFSAEFPKEGPSILRIQQVVRGDSAAYFCASSPPVRSGKETQYFGPGTRLLVL.

The CDR3 bases are TGTGCCAGCTCACCCGGGACTAGCAGATTGGAGACCCAGTACTTC. Its protein is CASSPGTSRLETQYF. This chain joins TRBV18 and TRBJ2-5; 9 bases agree with TRBD2. With 3 bases clipped from V and 5 bases from J, the junction kept 7 bases outside the gene matches. Germline V gene sequence: CDR1 KGHSH, CDR2 LQKENI. The CDR3 has 15 amino acids.

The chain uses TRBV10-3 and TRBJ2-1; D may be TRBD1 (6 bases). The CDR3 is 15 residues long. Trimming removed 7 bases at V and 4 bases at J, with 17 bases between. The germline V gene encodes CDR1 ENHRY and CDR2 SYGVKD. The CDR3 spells CAITSRDILYNEQFF. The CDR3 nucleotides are TGTGCCATCACCAGCAGGGACATACTTTACAATGAGCAGTTCTTC.

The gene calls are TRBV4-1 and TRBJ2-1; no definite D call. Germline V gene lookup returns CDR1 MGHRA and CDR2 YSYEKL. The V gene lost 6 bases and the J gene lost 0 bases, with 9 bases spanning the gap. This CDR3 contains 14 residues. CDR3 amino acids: CASRSKSSYNEQFF. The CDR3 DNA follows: TGCGCCAGCAGGTCAAAGAGCTCCTACAATGAGCAGTTCTTC.

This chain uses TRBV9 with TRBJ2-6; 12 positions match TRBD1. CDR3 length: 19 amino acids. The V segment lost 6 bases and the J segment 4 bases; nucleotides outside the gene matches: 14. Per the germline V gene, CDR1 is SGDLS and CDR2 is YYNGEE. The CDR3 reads CASTASPGQGAPGANVLTF. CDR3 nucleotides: TGTGCCAGCACCGCCTCCCCGGGACAGGGGGCGCCAGGGGCCAACGTCCTGACTTTC.

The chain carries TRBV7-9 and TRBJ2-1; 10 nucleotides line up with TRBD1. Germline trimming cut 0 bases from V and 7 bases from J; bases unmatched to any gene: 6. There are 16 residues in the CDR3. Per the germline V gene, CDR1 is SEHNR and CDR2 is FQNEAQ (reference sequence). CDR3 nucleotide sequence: TGTGCCAGCAGCTTAGCTTTGGGACAGGGGTTTAATGAGCAGTTCTTC. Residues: CASSLALGQGFNEQFF.

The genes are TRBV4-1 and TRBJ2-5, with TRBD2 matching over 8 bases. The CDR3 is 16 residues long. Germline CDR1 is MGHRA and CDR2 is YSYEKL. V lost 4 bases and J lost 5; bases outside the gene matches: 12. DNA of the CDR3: TGCGCCAGCAGCCGGGAGGCGGGGGGAGTCGGGGAGACCCAGTACTTC. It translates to CASSREAGGVGETQYF.

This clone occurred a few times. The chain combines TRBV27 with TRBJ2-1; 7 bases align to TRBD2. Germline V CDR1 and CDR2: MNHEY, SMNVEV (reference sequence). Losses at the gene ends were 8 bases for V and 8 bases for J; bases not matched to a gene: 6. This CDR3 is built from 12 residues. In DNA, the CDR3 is TGTGCCAGCCAGGGCGGGAGCTATGAGCAGTTCTTC. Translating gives CASQGGSYEQFF.

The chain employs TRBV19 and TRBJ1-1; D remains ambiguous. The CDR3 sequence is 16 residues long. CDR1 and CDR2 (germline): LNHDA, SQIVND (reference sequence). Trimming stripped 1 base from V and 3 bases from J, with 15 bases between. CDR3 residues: CASSIARGTLHTEAFF. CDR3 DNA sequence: TGTGCCAGTAGTATAGCCCGGGGTACTTTGCACACTGAAGCTTTCTTT.

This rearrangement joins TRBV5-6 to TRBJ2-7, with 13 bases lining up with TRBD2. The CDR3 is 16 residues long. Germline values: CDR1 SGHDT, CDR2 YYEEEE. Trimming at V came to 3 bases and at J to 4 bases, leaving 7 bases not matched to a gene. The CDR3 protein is CASSSWTSGSLYEQYF. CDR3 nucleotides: TGTGCCAGCAGCTCCTGGACTAGCGGGAGTTTATACGAGCAGTACTTC.

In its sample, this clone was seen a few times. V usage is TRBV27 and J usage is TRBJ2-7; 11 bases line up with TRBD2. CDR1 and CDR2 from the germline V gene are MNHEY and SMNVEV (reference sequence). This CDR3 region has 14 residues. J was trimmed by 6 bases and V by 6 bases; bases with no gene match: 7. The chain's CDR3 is CASRVAGGAREQYF. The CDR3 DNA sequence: TGTGCCAGCAGGGTAGCGGGAGGGGCCCGCGAGCAGTACTTC.

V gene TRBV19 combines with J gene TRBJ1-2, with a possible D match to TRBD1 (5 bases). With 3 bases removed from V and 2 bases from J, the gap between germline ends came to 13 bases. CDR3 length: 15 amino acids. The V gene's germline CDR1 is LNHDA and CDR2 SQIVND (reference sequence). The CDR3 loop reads CASSIARQPNYGYTF. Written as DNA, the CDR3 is TGTGCCAGTAGTATTGCTCGACAGCCCAACTATGGCTACACCTTC.

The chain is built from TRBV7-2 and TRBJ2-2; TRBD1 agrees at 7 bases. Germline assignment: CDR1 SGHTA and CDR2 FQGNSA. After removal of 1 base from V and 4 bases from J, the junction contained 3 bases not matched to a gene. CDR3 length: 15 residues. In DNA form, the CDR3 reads TGTGCCAGCAGCTTAGACGCAGGGGGCACCGGGGAGCTGTTTTTT. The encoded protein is CASSLDAGGTGELFF.

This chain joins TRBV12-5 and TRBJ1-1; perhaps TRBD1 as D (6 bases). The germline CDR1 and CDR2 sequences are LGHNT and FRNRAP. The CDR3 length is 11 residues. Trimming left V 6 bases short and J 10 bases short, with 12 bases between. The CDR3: CASGRGGAAFF. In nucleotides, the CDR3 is TGTGCTAGTGGGCGAGGGGGGGCAGCTTTCTTT. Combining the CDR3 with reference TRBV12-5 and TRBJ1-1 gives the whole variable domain DARVTQTPRHKVTEMGQEVTMRCQPILGHNTVFWYRQTMMQGLELLAYFRNRAPLDDSGMPKDRFSAEMPDATLATLKIQPSEPRDSAVYFCASGRGGAAFFGQGTRLTVV.

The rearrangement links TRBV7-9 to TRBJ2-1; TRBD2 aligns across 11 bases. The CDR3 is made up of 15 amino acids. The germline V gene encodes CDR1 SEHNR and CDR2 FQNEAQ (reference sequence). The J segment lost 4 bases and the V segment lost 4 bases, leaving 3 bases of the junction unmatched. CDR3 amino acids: CASSSTSGVYNEQFF. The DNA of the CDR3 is TGTGCCAGCAGCTCGACTAGCGGGGTATACAATGAGCAGTTCTTC.

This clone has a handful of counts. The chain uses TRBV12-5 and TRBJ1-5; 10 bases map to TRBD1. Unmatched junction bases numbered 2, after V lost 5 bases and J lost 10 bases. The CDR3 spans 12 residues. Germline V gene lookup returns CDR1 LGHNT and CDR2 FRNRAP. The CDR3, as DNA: TGTGCTAGTGGTGGGGACAGGGGACCCCAGCATTTT. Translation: CASGGDRGPQHF.

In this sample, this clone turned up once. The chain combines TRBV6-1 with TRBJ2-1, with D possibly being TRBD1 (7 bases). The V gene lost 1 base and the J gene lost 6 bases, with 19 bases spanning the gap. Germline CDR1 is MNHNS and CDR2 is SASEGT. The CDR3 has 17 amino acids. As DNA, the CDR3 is TGTGCCAGCAGTGAAGGTAGGGGGCAGGGACTGATCAATGAGCAGTTCTTC. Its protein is CASSEGRGQGLINEQFF.

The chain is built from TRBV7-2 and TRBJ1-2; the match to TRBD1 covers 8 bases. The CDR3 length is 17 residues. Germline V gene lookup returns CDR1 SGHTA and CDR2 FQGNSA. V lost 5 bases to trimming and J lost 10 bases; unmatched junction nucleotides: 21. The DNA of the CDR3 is TGTGCCAGCAGCCACCCGAACCGAGACAGGGGAAGACATGCCTACACCTTC. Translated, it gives CASSHPNRDRGRHAYTF.

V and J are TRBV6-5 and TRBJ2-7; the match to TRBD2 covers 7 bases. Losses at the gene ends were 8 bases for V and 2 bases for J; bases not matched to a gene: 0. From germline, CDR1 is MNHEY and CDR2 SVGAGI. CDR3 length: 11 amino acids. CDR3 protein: CASAGAYEQYF. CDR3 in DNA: TGTGCCAGCGCGGGAGCCTACGAGCAGTACTTC.

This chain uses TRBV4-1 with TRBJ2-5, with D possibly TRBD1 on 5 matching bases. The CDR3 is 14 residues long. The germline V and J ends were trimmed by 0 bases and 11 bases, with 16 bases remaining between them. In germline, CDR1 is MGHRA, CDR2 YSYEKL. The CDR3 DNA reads TGCGCCAGCAGCCAAGATCAGGGTGGGTCTGAGCAGTACTTC. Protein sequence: CASSQDQGGSEQYF.

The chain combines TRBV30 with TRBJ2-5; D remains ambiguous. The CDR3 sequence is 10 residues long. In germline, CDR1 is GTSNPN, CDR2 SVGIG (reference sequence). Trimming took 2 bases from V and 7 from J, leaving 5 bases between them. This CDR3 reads CAWSSGTQYF. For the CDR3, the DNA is TGTGCCTGGAGTTCCGGGACCCAGTACTTC.

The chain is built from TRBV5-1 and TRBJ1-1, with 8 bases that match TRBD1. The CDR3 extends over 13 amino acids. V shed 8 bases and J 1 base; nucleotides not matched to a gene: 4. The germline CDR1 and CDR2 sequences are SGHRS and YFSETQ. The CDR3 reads CASGDRWNTEAFF. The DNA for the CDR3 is TGCGCCAGTGGGGACAGGTGGAACACTGAAGCTTTCTTT.

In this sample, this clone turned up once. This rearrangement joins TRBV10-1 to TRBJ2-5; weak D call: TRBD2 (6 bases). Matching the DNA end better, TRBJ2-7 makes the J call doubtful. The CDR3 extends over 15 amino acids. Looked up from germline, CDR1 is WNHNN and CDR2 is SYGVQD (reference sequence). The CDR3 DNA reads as TGCGCCAGCAGTGAGTCGAAGGGAGGCCCCTACGAGCAGTACTTC. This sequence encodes CASSESKGGPYEQYF.